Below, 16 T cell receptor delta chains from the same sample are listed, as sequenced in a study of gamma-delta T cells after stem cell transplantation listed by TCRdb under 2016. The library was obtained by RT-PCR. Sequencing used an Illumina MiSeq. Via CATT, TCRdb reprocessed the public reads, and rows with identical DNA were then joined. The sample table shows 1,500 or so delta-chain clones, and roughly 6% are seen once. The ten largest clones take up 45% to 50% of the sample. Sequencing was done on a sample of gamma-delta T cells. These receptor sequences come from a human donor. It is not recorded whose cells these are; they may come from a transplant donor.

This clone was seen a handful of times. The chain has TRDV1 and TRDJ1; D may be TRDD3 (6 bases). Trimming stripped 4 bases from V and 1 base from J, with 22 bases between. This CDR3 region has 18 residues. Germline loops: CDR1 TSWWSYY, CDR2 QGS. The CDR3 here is CALGGLRAGVYITDKLIF. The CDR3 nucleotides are TGTGCTCTTGGGGGTCTACGGGCTGGGGTATACATCACCGATAAACTCATCTTT.

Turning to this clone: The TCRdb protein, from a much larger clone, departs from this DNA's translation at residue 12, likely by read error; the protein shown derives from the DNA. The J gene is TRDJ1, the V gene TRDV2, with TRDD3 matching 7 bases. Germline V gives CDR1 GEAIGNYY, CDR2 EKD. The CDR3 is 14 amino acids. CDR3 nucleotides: TGTGCCTGTGAATCCCTGGGGGCTTCTGATAAACCCATCTTT. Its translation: CACESLGASDKPIF.

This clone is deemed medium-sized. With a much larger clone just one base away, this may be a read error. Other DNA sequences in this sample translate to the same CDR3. The CDR3, as DNA: TGCGCCTGTGACACCGTACTGGGGGACCACTCCTGGGACACCCGACAGATGTTTTTC. Its translation is CACDTVLGDHSWDTRQMFF. This chain links TRDV2 with TRDJ3; 9 bases are shared with TRDD3. The germline V gene has CDR1 GEAIGNYY and CDR2 EKD. The CDR3 covers 19 residues.

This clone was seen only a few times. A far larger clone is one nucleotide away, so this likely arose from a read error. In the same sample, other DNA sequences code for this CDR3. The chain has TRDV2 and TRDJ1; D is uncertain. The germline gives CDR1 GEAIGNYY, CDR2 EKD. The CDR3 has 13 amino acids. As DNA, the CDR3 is TGCGCCTGTGACGCTCTAACTACCGATAAACTCATCTTT. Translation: CACDALTTDKLIF.

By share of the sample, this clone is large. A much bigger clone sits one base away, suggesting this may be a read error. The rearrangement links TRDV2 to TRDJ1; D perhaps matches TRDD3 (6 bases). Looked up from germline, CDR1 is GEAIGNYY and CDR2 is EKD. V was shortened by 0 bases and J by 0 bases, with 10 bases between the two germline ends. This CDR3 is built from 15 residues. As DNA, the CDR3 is TGTGCCTGTGACACCGTGGGGGCCTACACCGATAAACTCATCTTT. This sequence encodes CACDTVGAYTDKLIF.

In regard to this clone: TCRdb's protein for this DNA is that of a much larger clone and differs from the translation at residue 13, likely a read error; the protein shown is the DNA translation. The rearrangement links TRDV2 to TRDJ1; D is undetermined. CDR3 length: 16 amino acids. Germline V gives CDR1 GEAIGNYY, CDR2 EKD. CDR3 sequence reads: CACDTVEDQTDDRLIF. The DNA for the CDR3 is TGTGCCTGTGACACCGTTGAAGATCAAACGGACGATAGACTCATCTTT.

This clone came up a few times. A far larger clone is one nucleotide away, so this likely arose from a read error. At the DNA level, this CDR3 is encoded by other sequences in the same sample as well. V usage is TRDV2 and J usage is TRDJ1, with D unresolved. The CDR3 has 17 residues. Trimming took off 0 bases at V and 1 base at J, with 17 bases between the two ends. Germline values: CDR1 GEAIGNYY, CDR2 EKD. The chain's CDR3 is CACDTAGYKSPTDKLIF. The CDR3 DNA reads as TGTGCCTGTGACACCGCCGGGTACAAATCCCCCACCGATAAACTCATCTTT.

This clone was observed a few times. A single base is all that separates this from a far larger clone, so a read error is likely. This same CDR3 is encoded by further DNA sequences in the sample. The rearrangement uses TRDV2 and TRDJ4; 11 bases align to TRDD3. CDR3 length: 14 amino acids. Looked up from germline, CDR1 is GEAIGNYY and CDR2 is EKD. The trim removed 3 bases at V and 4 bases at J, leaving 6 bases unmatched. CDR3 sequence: CACDGLGDSEPLIF. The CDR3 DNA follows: TGTGCCTGTGACGGACTGGGGGATAGCGAACCCCTGATCTTT.

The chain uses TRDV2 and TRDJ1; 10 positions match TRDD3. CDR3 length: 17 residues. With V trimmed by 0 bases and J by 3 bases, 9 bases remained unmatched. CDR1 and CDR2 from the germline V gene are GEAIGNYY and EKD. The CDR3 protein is CACDTLVAGGYADKLIF. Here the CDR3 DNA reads TGTGCCTGTGACACCCTAGTAGCCGGGGGATACGCCGATAAACTCATCTTT.

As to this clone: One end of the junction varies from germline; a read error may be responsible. CDR3 in amino acids: CACDTPRSWGTEFYTDTLIF. CDR3 nucleotides: TGTGCCTGTGACACCCCCCGTTCCTGGGGGACCGAATTTTACACCGATACACTCATCTTT. The V gene is TRDV2, the J gene TRDJ1; 8 nucleotides agree with TRDD3. Germline V gene data show CDR1 as GEAIGNYY and CDR2 as EKD. The CDR3 covers 20 residues.

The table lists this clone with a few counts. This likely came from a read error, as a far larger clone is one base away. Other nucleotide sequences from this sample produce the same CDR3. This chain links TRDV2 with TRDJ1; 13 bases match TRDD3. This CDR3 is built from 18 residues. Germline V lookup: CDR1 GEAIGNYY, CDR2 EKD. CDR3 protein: CACDTLLGDTLATDKLIF. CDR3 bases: TGTGCCTGCGACACCCTACTGGGGGATACGCTGGCTACCGATAAACTCATCTTT.

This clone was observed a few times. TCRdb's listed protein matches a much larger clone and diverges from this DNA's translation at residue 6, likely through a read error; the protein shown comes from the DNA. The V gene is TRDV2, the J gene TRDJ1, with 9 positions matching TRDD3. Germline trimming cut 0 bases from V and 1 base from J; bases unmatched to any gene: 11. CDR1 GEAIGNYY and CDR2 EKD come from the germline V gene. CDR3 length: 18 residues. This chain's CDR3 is CACDTMPGGSTITDKLIF. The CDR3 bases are TGTGCCTGTGACACCATGCCTGGGGGATCCACGATCACCGATAAACTCATCTTT.

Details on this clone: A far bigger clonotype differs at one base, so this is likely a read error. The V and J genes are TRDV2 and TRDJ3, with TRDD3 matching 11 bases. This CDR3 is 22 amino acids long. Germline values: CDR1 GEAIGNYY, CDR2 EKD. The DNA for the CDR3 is TGTGCCTGTGATACACCAGGTGGGGGATACGCGATGAAGCCCTGGGGCACCCGACAGATGTTTTTC. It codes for CACDTPGGGYAMKPWGTRQMFF.

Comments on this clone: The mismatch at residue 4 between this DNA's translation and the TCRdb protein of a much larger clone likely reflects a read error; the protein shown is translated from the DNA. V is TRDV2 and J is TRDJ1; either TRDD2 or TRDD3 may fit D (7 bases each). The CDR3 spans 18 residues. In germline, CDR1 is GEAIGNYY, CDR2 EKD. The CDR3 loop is CACGTLNSYSTGADKLIF. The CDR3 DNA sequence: TGTGCCTGTGGCACCTTGAATTCCTACTCGACTGGGGCCGATAAACTCATCTTT.

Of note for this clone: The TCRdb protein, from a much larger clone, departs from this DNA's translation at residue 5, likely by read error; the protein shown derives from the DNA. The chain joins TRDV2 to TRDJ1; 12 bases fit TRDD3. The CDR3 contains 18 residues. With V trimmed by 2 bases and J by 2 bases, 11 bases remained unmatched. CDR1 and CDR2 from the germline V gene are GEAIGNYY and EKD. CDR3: CACDNLNTGGYSTDKLIF. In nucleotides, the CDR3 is TGTGCCTGTGACAACCTAAATACTGGGGGATACTCTACCGATAAACTCATCTTT.

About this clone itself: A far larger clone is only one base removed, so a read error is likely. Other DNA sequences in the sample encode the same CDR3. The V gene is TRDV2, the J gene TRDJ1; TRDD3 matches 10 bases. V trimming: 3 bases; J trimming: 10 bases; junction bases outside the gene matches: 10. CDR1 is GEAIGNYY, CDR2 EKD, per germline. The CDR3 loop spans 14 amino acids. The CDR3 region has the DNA TGTGCCTGTGACCTACTGGGGGATGGGGGTCGACTCATCTTT. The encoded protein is CACDLLGDGGRLIF.